The 22 T cell receptor beta chains presented below share a single source sample, sequenced in a study of T cells in Graves' hyperthyroidism and ophthalmopathy. What was amplified from RNA transcripts were TCR beta CDR3 regions. HTBI primers drove first-round RT-PCR of the TCR CDR3. TCRdb reprocessed the multiplex PCR reads via MiXCR and lists one record per CDR3 protein. The data contain about 660,000 distinct CDR3 sequences, about 45% of them singletons. Sequencing was carried out using peripheral blood or thyroid tissue (not recorded which). Source of these receptors: an adult man with Graves' disease, either hyperthyroidism or ophthalmopathy (not recorded which).

The chain combines TRBV25-1 with TRBJ1-2, with 8 bases lining up with TRBD1. With V trimmed by 6 bases and J by 6 bases, 15 bases remained unmatched. The CDR3 is made up of 16 amino acids. Germline V gene lookup returns CDR1 MGHDK and CDR2 SYGVNS. In DNA form, the CDR3 reads TGTGCCAGCAGAGATCCGCGGGTGCAGGGGGCGGATGGCTACACCTTC. Translating it yields CASRDPRVQGADGYTF.

There are a few counts of this clonotype. The chain couples TRBV20-1 to TRBJ1-2; D not certain. CDR3 size: 13 residues. Trimming took 5 bases from V and 1 from J, leaving 11 bases between them. The germline V gene encodes CDR1 DFQATT and CDR2 SNEGSKA (reference sequence). The CDR3 loop reads CSAAVAGNYGYTF. CDR3 in DNA: TGCAGTGCTGCGGTCGCGGGTAACTATGGCTACACCTTC.

The rearrangement uses TRBV7-9 and TRBJ2-2; 7 bases align to TRBD1. The germline V gene has CDR1 SEHNR and CDR2 FQNEAQ (reference sequence). V lost 4 bases to trimming and J lost 5 bases; unmatched junction nucleotides: 10. CDR3 size: 16 residues. The CDR3 nucleotides read TGTGCCAGCAGCTCGGCCCCGACAGGGTGGACCGGGGAGCTGTTTTTT. It translates to CASSSAPTGWTGELFF.

Comments on this clonotype: Germline is not matched at one junction end, which may reflect a read error. V gene TRBV10-3 combines with J gene TRBJ1-6; the match to TRBD1 covers 9 bases. The CDR3 runs to 15 residues. Germline V gene sequence: CDR1 ENHRY, CDR2 SYGVKD. The CDR3 here is CASSYSDRGQSPLHF. Written as DNA, the CDR3 is TGTGCCAGCAGTTACTCGGACAGGGGTCAATCACCCCTCCACTTT.

This clonotype was picked up many times. The chain recombines TRBV10-3 with TRBJ1-5; D uncertain. Trimming left V 3 bases short and J 3 bases short, with 6 bases between. The V gene's germline CDR1 is ENHRY and CDR2 SYGVKD. CDR3 length: 13 amino acids. The CDR3 region has the DNA TGTGCCATCAGTGAACAGATCAATCAGCCCCAGCATTTT. Amino acid sequence: CAISEQINQPQHF.

There are many counts of this clonotype. The chain carries TRBV19 and TRBJ2-2; no reliable D call. The V end was cut by 7 bases, the J end by 1 base, with 4 bases between. Germline V CDR1 and CDR2: LNHDA, SQIVND (reference sequence). The length of the CDR3 is 12 residues. The CDR3 coding sequence is TGTGCCAGTACCGGGAACACCGGGGAGCTGTTTTTT. Protein: CASTGNTGELFF.

This clonotype was found once. The rearrangement uses TRBV29-1 and TRBJ1-2, with D possibly TRBD1 on 5 matching bases. The germline V gene has CDR1 SQVTM and CDR2 ANQGSEA. The CDR3 is 13 residues long. CDR3 in amino acids: CSASPGGGYGYTF. The CDR3 DNA sequence: TGCAGTGCTTCACCCGGGGGTGGCTATGGCTACACCTTC.

The CDR3 DNA is TGTGCCACCAGTAGTAGGACAGGGCAGGAGACCCAGTACTTC. Its protein is CATSSRTGQETQYF. This chain uses TRBV24-1 with TRBJ2-5; 8 bases are shared with TRBD1. This CDR3 comprises 14 residues. In germline, CDR1 is KGHDR, CDR2 SFDVKD. With V trimmed by 6 bases and J by 5 bases, 7 bases remained unmatched.

This clonotype was detected many times. This chain links TRBV7-2 with TRBJ2-5, with D perhaps assigned TRBD1 or TRBD2 (6 bases each). The CDR3 spans 14 residues. Germline CDR1 SGHTA, CDR2 FQGNSA. V lost 4 bases to trimming and J lost 7 bases, with 16 bases between them. The CDR3 sequence is CASSSEGGLGTQYF. CDR3 coding DNA: TGTGCCAGCAGCTCTGAGGGGGGTTTAGGGACCCAGTACTTC.

This clonotype showed up many times. The V gene is TRBV10-2, the J gene TRBJ1-3, with no clear D. CDR3 length: 14 amino acids. Trimming left V 4 bases short and J 2 bases short, with 9 bases between. CDR1 and CDR2 (germline): WSHSY, SAAADI. The CDR3 loop is CASSVGGAGNTIYF. CDR3 nucleotide sequence: TGCGCCAGCAGTGTGGGAGGAGCTGGAAACACCATATATTTT.

This clonotype was observed at least ten times. V is TRBV7-9 and J is TRBJ2-2; D gene uncertain. Germline CDR1 SEHNR, CDR2 FQNEAQ (reference sequence). The CDR3 spans 15 residues. Deletions cut 5 bases from V and 7 bases from J, with 17 bases between. CDR3 coding DNA: TGTGCCAGCAGCCAAGATGGGCTAGTAGTCGGGGAGCTGTTTTTT. It encodes CASSQDGLVVGELFF.

The chain links TRBV19 to TRBJ1-6; the D gene is possibly TRBD1 (5 bases). The germline CDR1 and CDR2 sequences are LNHDA and SQIVND (reference sequence). V was clipped by 2 bases and J by 8 bases, with 10 bases between them. This CDR3 spans 14 amino acids. The CDR3 nucleotides read TGTGCCAGTAGTATAACGGGGCATTATTCACCCCTCCACTTT. Amino acids: CASSITGHYSPLHF.

This clonotype was recorded many times. This chain connects TRBV7-8 to TRBJ1-5; D is perhaps TRBD1 (6 bases). CDR3 length: 15 residues. Germline values: CDR1 SGHVS, CDR2 FQNEAQ. V lost 2 bases to trimming and J lost 6 bases, with 14 bases between them. The CDR3 DNA reads TGTGCCAGCAGCTTATCAAGGGGGGCTATTCAGCCCCAGCATTTT. Its protein product is CASSLSRGAIQPQHF.

This clonotype was detected a few times. The chain combines TRBV9 with TRBJ2-2; 10 nucleotides line up with TRBD2. This CDR3 spans 15 amino acids. Germline V gives CDR1 SGDLS, CDR2 YYNGEE. The V segment lost 2 bases and the J segment 5 bases; nucleotides outside the gene matches: 3. The CDR3 sequence is CASSVLAGDTGELFF. Written as DNA, the CDR3 is TGTGCCAGCAGCGTCCTAGCGGGAGATACCGGGGAGCTGTTTTTT.

V is TRBV20-1 and J is TRBJ2-7; 11 bases agree with TRBD2. Germline assignment: CDR1 DFQATT and CDR2 SNEGSKA (reference sequence). This CDR3 is 14 amino acids long. J lost 3 bases, V lost 2 bases, and 3 bases had no gene match. The CDR3 here is CSARTTSGVYEQYF. The CDR3 region has the DNA TGCAGTGCTAGAACGACTAGCGGGGTCTACGAGCAGTACTTC.

This clonotype was found many times. The chain recombines TRBV7-9 with TRBJ1-2, with D possibly being TRBD1 (5 bases). The CDR3 consists of 14 residues. The V end lost 5 bases, the J end lost 4 bases, and 14 bases lay between the germline ends. Germline CDR1 is SEHNR and CDR2 is FQNEAQ (reference sequence). CDR3 nucleotide sequence: TGTGCCAGCAGCCCTCCCGCGGGGGTCTATGGCTACACCTTC. Translated, it gives CASSPPAGVYGYTF. Filled out from reference TRBV7-9 and TRBJ1-2, the complete variable domain reads DTGVSQNPRHKITKRGQNVTFRCDPISEHNRLYWYRQTLGQGPEFLTYFQNEAQLEKSRLLSDRFSAERPKGSFSTLEIQRTEQGDSAMYLCASSPPAGVYGYTFGSGTRLTVV.

There are many counts of this clonotype. V and J are TRBV29-1 and TRBJ1-6; D gene unclear. Germline V gene lookup returns CDR1 SQVTM and CDR2 ANQGSEA. The CDR3 totals 12 residues. V was trimmed by 6 bases and J by 7 bases, leaving 10 bases between them. CDR3 protein: CSVRESNSPLHF. In DNA form, the CDR3 reads TGCAGCGTCCGAGAATCCAATTCACCCCTCCACTTT. Looking up the rest from reference TRBV29-1 and TRBJ1-6 gives the full variable domain: SAVISQKPSRDICQRGTSLTIQCQVDSQVTMMFWYRQQPGQSLTLIATANQGSEATYESGFVIDKFPISRPNLTFSTLTVSNMSPEDSSIYLCSVRESNSPLHFGNGTRLTVT.

The sample holds many counts of this clonotype. The chain combines TRBV15 with TRBJ1-2; possibly TRBD1 for D (5 bases). The CDR3 runs 14 residues. V lost 3 bases and J lost 5, with 13 bases in between. In germline, CDR1 is LNHNV, CDR2 YYDKDF (reference sequence). CDR3 residues: CATSRAGSGYGYTF. DNA of the CDR3: TGTGCCACCAGCAGGGCAGGGTCGGGGTATGGCTACACCTTC.

This rearrangement joins TRBV14 to TRBJ1-1; maybe TRBD1 (5 bases). The germline V gene has CDR1 SGHDN and CDR2 FVKESK. Trimming pared 4 bases from V and 1 base from J, leaving 13 bases between. The CDR3 has 15 amino acids. The CDR3 loop is CASSPGGAPNTEAFF. The CDR3 DNA reads TGTGCCAGCAGCCCCGGCGGGGCCCCGAACACTGAAGCTTTCTTT.

The chain joins TRBV4-1 to TRBJ1-2; the D gene is possibly TRBD1 (5 bases). The V and J ends lost 1 base and 8 bases respectively, with 14 bases between them. The CDR3 runs 14 residues. Germline V gene data show CDR1 as MGHRA and CDR2 as YSYEKL. The CDR3 DNA reads as TGCGCCAGCAGCCAAGTCGGAGGGGAGGGAGGCTACACCTTC. Protein sequence: CASSQVGGEGGYTF.

This clonotype was observed at least ten times. The genes are TRBV13 and TRBJ1-2; D is ambiguous. There are 11 residues in the CDR3. Trimming left V 6 bases short and J 11 bases short, with 13 bases between. The germline gives CDR1 PRHDT, CDR2 FYEKMQ (reference sequence). The CDR3 DNA is TGTGCCAGCAGACAAGAAGAGCGATACACCTTC. This sequence encodes CASRQEERYTF.

The chain uses TRBV29-1 and TRBJ2-3; 8 bases are shared with TRBD2. V gave up 8 bases and J gave up 3 bases; unmatched junction bases: 7. CDR3 length equals 13 residues. Germline CDR1 SQVTM, CDR2 ANQGSEA. The CDR3 loop reads CSQRGGKTDTQYF. In nucleotides, the CDR3 is TGCAGCCAACGCGGGGGGAAGACAGATACGCAGTATTTT.